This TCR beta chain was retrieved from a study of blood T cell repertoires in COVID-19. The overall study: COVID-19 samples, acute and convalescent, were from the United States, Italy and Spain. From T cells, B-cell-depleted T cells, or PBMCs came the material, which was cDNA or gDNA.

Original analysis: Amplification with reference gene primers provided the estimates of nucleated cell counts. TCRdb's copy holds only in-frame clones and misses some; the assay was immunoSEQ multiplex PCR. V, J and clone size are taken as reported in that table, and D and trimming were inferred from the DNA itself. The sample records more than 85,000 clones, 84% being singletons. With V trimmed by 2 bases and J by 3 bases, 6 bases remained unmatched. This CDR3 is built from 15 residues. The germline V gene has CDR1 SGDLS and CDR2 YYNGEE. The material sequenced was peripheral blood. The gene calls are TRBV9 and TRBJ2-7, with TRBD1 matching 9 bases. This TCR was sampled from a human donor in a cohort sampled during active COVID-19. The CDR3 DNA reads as TGTGCCAGCAGCGTCGGGACAGGGAACATCTACGAGCAGTACTTC. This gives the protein CASSVGTGNIYEQYF.